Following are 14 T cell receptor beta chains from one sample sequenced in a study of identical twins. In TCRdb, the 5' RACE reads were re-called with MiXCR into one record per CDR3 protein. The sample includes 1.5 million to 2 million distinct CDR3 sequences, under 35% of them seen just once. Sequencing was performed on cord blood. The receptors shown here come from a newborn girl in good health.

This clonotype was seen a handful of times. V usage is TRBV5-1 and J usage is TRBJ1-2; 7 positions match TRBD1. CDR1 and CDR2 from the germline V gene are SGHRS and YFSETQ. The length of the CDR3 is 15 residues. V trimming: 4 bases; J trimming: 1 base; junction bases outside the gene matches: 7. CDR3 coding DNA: TGCGCCAGCAGCCTATACAGGGGAGGTAACTATGGCTACACCTTC. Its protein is CASSLYRGGNYGYTF. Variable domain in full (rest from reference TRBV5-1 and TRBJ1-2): KAGVTQTPRYLIKTRGQQVTLSCSPISGHRSVSWYQQTPGQGLQFLFEYFSETQRNKGNFPGRFSGRQFSNSRSEMNVSTLELGDSALYLCASSLYRGGNYGYTFGSGTRLTVV.

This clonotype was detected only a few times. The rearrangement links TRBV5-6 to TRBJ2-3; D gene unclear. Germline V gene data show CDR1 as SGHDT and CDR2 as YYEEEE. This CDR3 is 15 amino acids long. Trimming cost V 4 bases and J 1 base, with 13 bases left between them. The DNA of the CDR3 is TGTGCCAGCAGCGGACGTTTTTGGGGCACAGATACGCAGTATTTT. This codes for CASSGRFWGTDTQYF.

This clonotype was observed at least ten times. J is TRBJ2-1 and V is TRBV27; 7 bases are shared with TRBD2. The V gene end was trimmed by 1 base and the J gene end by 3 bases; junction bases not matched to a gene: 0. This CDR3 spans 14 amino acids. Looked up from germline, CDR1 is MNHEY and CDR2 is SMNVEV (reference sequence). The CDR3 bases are TGTGCCAGCAGTTTATGGGGGGGCTACAATGAGCAGTTCTTC. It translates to CASSLWGGYNEQFF.

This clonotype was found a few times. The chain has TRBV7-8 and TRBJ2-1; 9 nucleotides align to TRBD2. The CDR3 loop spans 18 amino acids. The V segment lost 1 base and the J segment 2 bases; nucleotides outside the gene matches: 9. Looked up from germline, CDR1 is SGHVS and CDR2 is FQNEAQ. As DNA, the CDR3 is TGTGCCAGCAGCTTAGTAGTCGGGCGGGGGGGCACCTACAATGAGCAGTTCTTC. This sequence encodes CASSLVVGRGGTYNEQFF.

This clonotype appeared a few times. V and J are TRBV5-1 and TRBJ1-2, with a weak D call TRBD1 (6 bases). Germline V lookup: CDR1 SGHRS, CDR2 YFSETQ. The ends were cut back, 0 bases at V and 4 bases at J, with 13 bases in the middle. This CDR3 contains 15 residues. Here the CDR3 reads CASSLAGTTFYGYTF. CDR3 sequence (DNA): TGCGCCAGCAGCTTGGCCGGGACAACCTTCTATGGCTACACCTTC.

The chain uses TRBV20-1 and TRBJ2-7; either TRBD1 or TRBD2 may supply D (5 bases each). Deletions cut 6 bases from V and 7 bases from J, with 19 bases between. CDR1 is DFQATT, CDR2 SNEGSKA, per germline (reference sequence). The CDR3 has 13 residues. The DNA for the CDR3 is TGCAGTGCCACTAGGGACCCCTACAATGAGCAGTACTTC. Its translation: CSATRDPYNEQYF.

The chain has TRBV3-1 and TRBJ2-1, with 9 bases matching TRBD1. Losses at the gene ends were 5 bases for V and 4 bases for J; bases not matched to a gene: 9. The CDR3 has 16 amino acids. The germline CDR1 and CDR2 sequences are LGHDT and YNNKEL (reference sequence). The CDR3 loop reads CASSAPGTGKYNEQFF. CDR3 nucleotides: TGTGCCAGCAGCGCCCCCGGGACAGGGAAATACAATGAGCAGTTCTTC.

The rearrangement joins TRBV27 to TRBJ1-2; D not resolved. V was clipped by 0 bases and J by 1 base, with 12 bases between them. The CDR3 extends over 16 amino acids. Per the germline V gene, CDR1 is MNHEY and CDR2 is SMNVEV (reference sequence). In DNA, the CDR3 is TGTGCCAGCAGTTTATCTCCAGACCTTAATAACTATGGCTACACCTTC. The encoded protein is CASSLSPDLNNYGYTF.

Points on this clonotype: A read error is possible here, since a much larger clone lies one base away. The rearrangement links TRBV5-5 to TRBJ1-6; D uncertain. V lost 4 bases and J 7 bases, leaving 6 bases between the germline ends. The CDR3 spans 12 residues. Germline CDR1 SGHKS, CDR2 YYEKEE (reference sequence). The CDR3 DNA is TGTGCCAGCAGCCATGGGAATTCACCCCTCCACTTT. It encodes CASSHGNSPLHF.

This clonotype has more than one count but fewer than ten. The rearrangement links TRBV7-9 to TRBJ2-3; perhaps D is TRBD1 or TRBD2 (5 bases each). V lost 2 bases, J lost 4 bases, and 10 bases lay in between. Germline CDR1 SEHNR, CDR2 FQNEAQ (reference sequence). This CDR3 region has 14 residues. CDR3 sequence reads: CASSLLLGADTQYF. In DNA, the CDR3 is TGTGCCAGCAGCTTACTCCTGGGGGCAGATACGCAGTATTTT.

The CDR3 region has the DNA TGTGCCAGTAGTATGGGGCGTAACCACAATGAGCAGTACTTC. Its protein is CASSMGRNHNEQYF. The chain uses TRBV19 and TRBJ2-7; D may be TRBD1 (5 bases). The germline gives CDR1 LNHDA, CDR2 SQIVND (reference sequence). The CDR3 sequence is 14 residues long. Trimming stripped 3 bases from V and 7 bases from J, with 16 bases between.

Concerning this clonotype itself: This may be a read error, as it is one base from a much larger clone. In DNA, the CDR3 is TGCAGTGCTAGAGATAGCGGCAATGAGCAGTACTTC. It yields the protein CSARDSGNEQYF. The gene calls are TRBV20-1 and TRBJ2-7; possibly TRBD2 for D (6 bases). V gave up 0 bases and J gave up 7 bases, with 10 bases separating them. From germline, CDR1 is DFQATT and CDR2 SNEGSKA (reference sequence). This CDR3 region has 12 residues.

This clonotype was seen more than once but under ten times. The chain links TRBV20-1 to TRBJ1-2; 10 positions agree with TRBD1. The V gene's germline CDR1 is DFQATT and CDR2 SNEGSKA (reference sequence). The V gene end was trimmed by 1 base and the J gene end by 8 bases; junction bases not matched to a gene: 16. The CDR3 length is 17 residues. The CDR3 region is CSARGDLLRDRGSGYTF. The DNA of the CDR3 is TGCAGTGCTAGAGGAGACTTACTCCGGGACAGGGGTTCGGGCTACACCTTC.

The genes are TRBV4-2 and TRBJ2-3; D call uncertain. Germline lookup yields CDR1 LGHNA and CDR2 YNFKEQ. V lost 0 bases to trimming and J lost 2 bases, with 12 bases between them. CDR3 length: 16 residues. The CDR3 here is CASSQDTSPSTDTQYF. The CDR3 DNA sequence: TGTGCCAGCAGCCAAGATACCAGTCCCTCCACAGATACGCAGTATTTT.